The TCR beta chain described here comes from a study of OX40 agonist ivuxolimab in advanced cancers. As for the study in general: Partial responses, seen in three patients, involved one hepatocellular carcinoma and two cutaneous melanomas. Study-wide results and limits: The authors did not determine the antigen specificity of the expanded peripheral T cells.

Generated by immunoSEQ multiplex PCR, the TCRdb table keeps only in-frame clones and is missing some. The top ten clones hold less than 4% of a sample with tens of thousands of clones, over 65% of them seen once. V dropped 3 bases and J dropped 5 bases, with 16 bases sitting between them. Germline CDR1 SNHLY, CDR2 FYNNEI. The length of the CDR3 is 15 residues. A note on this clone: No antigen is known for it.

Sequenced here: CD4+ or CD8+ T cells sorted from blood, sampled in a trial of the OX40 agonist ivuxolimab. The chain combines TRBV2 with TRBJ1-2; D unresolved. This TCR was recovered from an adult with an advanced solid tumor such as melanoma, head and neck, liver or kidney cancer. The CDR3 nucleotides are TGTGCCAGCAGTGAGGAGGAGGGCAGTTGGTATGGCTACACCTTC. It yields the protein CASSEEEGSWYGYTF.